This T cell receptor beta chain came from a study of early T cells in non-severe SARS-CoV-2 infection. Study details: It was bulk RNA from unsorted whole blood that was sequenced, and the chains were unpaired.

Individual cDNA molecules each received unique molecular identifiers attached to them. In TCRdb, the 5' RACE reads were re-called with MiXCR into one record per CDR3 protein. Here the sample spans around 80,000 distinct CDR3 sequences, more than 9% being singletons. The sample holds a few counts of this clonotype. Its specificity is unknown. Overall study results and limits: Database matching using VDJdb favored anti-spike CD8 responses, with private and CD4 specificities left missing.

The germline V gene encodes CDR1 LGHDT and CDR2 YNNKEL (reference sequence). Trimming cost V 2 bases and J 3 bases; bases outside gene matches: 7. CDR3 length: 16 residues. This chain connects TRBV3-1 to TRBJ2-7; 10 bases map to TRBD2. This material consisted of whole blood, taken at baseline. This sequence was found in an adult who was a healthcare worker with PCR-confirmed SARS-CoV-2 infection or an uninfected control (not recorded which). The CDR3: CASSQKLASGSYEQYF. The CDR3 nucleotides are TGTGCCAGCAGCCAAAAATTGGCTAGCGGGAGCTACGAGCAGTACTTC.